The 5 T cell receptor beta chains presented below share a single source sample, sequenced in a study of technical replicates of blood from a handful of donors. Sequencing was performed with immunoSEQ multiplex PCR; in TCRdb, only in-frame clones are kept and a portion is missing. This sample carries about 82,000 clones, 96% of them seen once, and the ten largest clones take approximately 0.4%. The sequenced material came from T cells isolated from PBMCs. The receptors stem from a human donor in good health.

This clone has only one observation. The J gene is TRBJ2-1, the V gene TRBV10-1; 11 bases line up with TRBD2. Germline CDR1 WNHNN, CDR2 SYGVQD (reference sequence). Trimming took 3 bases from V and 12 from J; bases not matched to a gene: 10. This CDR3 region has 15 residues. This chain's CDR3 is CASSDFDSGRVRQFF. The CDR3 coding sequence is TGCGCCAGCAGTGACTTTGATAGCGGGAGGGTCCGGCAGTTCTTC.

The chain has TRBV19 and TRBJ2-7; 7 nucleotides line up with TRBD1. Germline V lookup: CDR1 LNHDA, CDR2 SQIVND (reference sequence). The CDR3 totals 14 residues. V was clipped by 6 bases and J by 4 bases; unmatched bases: 9. The CDR3 bases are TGTGCCAGTAGCAAAGACAGGGACCTATACGAGCAGTACTTC. This codes for CASSKDRDLYEQYF.

This chain joins TRBV6-5 and TRBJ1-4; D is perhaps TRBD1 (5 bases). The germline CDR1 and CDR2 sequences are MNHEY and SVGAGI. There are 12 residues in the CDR3. The V and J ends lost 6 bases and 3 bases respectively, with 5 bases between them. The CDR3 DNA follows: TGTGCCAGCAGGGGGCCTAATGAAAAACTGTTTTTT. Translating it yields CASRGPNEKLFF.

V and J are TRBV6-5 and TRBJ2-4, with 7 bases identical to TRBD2. The CDR3 covers 14 residues. Germline assignment: CDR1 MNHEY and CDR2 SVGAGI. J was trimmed by 7 bases and V by 5 bases; bases with no gene match: 8. DNA for the CDR3: TGTGCCAGCAGTCAAACCGGACTAGTTAACATTCAGTACTTC. This translates into CASSQTGLVNIQYF.

The chain carries TRBV10-1 and TRBJ1-3, with D maybe TRBD1 (6 bases). The V end was cut by 5 bases, the J end by 0 bases, with 17 bases between. Per the germline V gene, CDR1 is WNHNN and CDR2 is SYGVQD (reference sequence). The CDR3 runs to 17 residues. The CDR3 reads CASSTSLGQSSGNTIYF. The CDR3 coding sequence is TGCGCCAGCAGTACAAGCCTTGGACAGAGCTCTGGAAACACCATATATTTT.